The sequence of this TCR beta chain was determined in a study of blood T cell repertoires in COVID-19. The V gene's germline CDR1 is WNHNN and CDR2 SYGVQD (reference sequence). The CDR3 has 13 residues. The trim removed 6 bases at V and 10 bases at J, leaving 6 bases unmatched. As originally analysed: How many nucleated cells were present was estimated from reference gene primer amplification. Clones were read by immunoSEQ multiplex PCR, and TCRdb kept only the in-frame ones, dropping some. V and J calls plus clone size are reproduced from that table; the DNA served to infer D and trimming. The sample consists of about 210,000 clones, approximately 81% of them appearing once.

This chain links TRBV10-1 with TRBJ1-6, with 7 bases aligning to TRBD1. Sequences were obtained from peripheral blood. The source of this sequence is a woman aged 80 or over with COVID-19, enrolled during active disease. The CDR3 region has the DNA TGCGCCAGCAGACAGGGGTTTGGATCACCCCTCCACTTT. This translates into CASRQGFGSPLHF.